These T cell receptor beta chains were read from a single sample in a study of blood T cells in healthy people across ages. TCRdb re-analysed the 5' RACE reads in MiXCR, keeping a single row per CDR3 protein. The table includes about 1,600,000 distinct CDR3 sequences, around two fifths detected once. The sequenced sample was blood. These receptors were obtained from a woman aged 18-35 years in good health. Both conserved end residues are part of each CDR3. The order of the fields is clone size, V gene, J gene, D gene, CDR3 DNA, CDR3 protein. A D gene is named only where the DNA matches it firmly. For some rows the clone size is stated as once, few or many, or as a class when expanded; others skip it.

few	TRBV28	TRBJ2-1	TRBD2	TGTGCCAGCAGTTTAGGGACTAGCGGGGCTTCGGGCGATGAGCAGTTCTTC	CASSLGTSGASGDEQFF
few	TRBV20-1	TRBJ2-3	TRBD2	TGCAGTGCGACTAGCGGGAGTGAATACCCAGATACGCAGTATTTT	CSATSGSEYPDTQYF
NA	TRBV4-1	TRBJ2-7	NA	TGCGCCAGCAGCCAAGAAGTAGCGTACAATGAGCAGTACTTC	CASSQEVAYNEQYF
NA	TRBV7-8	TRBJ2-7	NA	TGTGCCAGCAGCTTAGGGGGGACATGGTTGGTCCGGTACGAGCAGTACTTC	CASSLGGTWLVRYEQYF
NA	TRBV6-5	TRBJ1-4	TRBD1	TGTGCCAGCAGTTTGGGATACATCGACCAGGGGGTTGAAAAACTGTTTTTT	CASSLGYIDQGVEKLFF
NA	TRBV7-2	TRBJ1-2	NA	TGTGCCAGCAGCTTAGCGTCAGCTAACTATGGCTACACCTTC	CASSLASANYGYTF
few	TRBV14	TRBJ2-7	TRBD1	TGTGCCAGCAGCCAACCTAGGGACAGGGACCCCTACGAGCAGTACTTC	CASSQPRDRDPYEQYF
NA	TRBV20-1	TRBJ2-5	NA	TGCAGTGCCACATCTCCGGGATCCTTACTGTACTTC	CSATSPGSLLYF
few	TRBV12-3/TRBV12-4	TRBJ2-5	NA	TGTGCCACTAACCGTGGCGCAGGGGAGACCCAGTACTTC	CATNRGAGETQYF
NA	TRBV20-1	TRBJ2-1	NA	TGCAGACCGACGGGAGATGAGCAGTTCTTC	CRPTGDEQFF
few	TRBV20-1	TRBJ2-5	TRBD2	TGCAGTGCTAGAGGTTATGGACTAGAACAAGAGACCCAGTACTTC	CSARGYGLEQETQYF
NA	TRBV28	TRBJ2-3	TRBD2	TGTGCCAGCAGTTCCCCCCTAGCGGGGGGGCGGGATACGCAGTATTTT	CASSSPLAGGRDTQYF
NA	TRBV9	TRBJ1-1	NA	TGTGCCAGCAGCCTGAACGGTGAAGCTTTCTTT	CASSLNGEAFF
few	TRBV20-1	TRBJ1-2	NA	TGCAGTGCTAGACAGGGTCGGGACTATGGCTACACCTTC	CSARQGRDYGYTF
NA	TRBV4-1	TRBJ1-2	TRBD1	TGCGCCAGCAGCCAGGCCAGACAGGGTCGGGGCTACACCTTC	CASSQARQGRGYTF
NA	TRBV6-5	TRBJ1-6	TRBD1	TGTGCCAGCAGTTACTCCGACAGGGAAGGCTCACCCCTCCACTTT	CASSYSDREGSPLHF
few	TRBV27	TRBJ2-1	NA	TGTGCCAGCACCATCACCCCGGGCGGTGAGCAGTTCTTC	CASTITPGGEQFF
few	TRBV7-8	TRBJ2-2	NA	TGTGCCAGCAGCTTTCTATCTGGGGCCCTAGTCACCGGGGAGCTGTTTTTT	CASSFLSGALVTGELFF
NA	TRBV7-9	TRBJ1-1	NA	TGTGCCAGCAGCTTAGCAAAGGAAGCTTTCTTT	CASSLAKEAFF